These 18 T cell receptor beta chains were sequenced from one sample in a study of post-analysis software for immune sequencing data (dated by TCRdb to the mid-2010s). Overall study outcomes, separate from this receptor: Significantly higher frequencies in patients than in controls were found for roughly five TRBV segments, including TRBV5-6, TRBV5-1 and TRBV20-1.

The receptor library was made with PCR. Sequenced using an Illumina HiSeq 2500. To reduce PCR and sequencing biases, unique molecular identifiers were incorporated into the TCR beta cDNA libraries. TCRdb took the public reads, trimmed them with fastp at Q25, ran MiXCR for clone calling and kept in-frame beta chains. Every distinct CDR3 protein forms one entry, paired with its most common genes and DNA. A total of 700,000 to 900,000 distinct CDR3 sequences appear in this sample, roughly 46% of them only once. The ten largest clones represent roughly 4.9% of the sample. Their target antigens are unknown. Sequenced input: blood. The receptors shown here come from a girl under 18 with multiple sclerosis.

Here the CDR3 reads CASSFSGARTEAFF. The CDR3 DNA follows: TGTGCCAGCAGTTTTTCTGGGGCGCGAACTGAAGCTTTCTTT. The chain uses TRBV28 and TRBJ1-1; the D gene is possibly TRBD1 (5 bases). Per germline, CDR1 MDHEN and CDR2 SYDVKM. V dropped 3 bases and J dropped 5 bases, with 13 bases sitting between them. The CDR3 loop spans 14 amino acids.

This clonotype was counted a few times. The chain joins TRBV12-3 or TRBV12-4 to TRBJ2-7; no reliable D call. Trimming took 2 bases from V and 2 from J, leaving 7 bases between them. The CDR3 is made up of 13 amino acids. The DNA for the CDR3 is TGTGCCAGCAGTTTATCGAACCCCTACGAGCAGTACTTC. It encodes CASSLSNPYEQYF.

This sequence joins TRBV7-9 and TRBJ2-3; D gene unclear. Trimming pared 1 base from V and 2 bases from J, leaving 4 bases between. CDR1 is SEHNR, CDR2 FQNEAQ, per germline (reference sequence). CDR3 length equals 13 residues. The CDR3 DNA reads TGTGCCAGCAGCTTAGACGCCACAGATACGCAGTATTTT. Encoded protein: CASSLDATDTQYF.

The V and J genes are TRBV20-1 and TRBJ2-3; TRBD2 matches at 10 bases. This CDR3 has 16 residues. Germline V lookup: CDR1 DFQATT, CDR2 SNEGSKA (reference sequence). J lost 2 bases, V lost 6 bases, and 11 bases had no gene match. The DNA for the CDR3 is TGCAGTGCCCCTGTGACCACTAGCGGGGACACAGATACGCAGTATTTT. Amino acid sequence: CSAPVTTSGDTDTQYF.

This clonotype was observed a handful of times. The chain joins TRBV3-1 to TRBJ2-7, with a possible D match to TRBD2 (5 bases). Trimming left V 2 bases short and J 2 bases short, with 10 bases between. This CDR3 has 14 residues. Germline assignment: CDR1 LGHDT and CDR2 YNNKEL (reference sequence). CDR3 bases: TGTGCCAGCAGCCAACTGGACGGGACCTACGAGCAGTACTTC. Translating gives CASSQLDGTYEQYF.

The chain couples TRBV10-3 to TRBJ1-2; 7 positions match TRBD1. CDR3 length: 13 amino acids. V shed 6 bases, J shed 4 bases, and the junction held 5 bases outside the gene matches. The germline V gene has CDR1 ENHRY and CDR2 SYGVKD. CDR3 in DNA: TGTGCCATCAGGAGACAGGGTTTCTATGGCTACACCTTC. It encodes CAIRRQGFYGYTF.

This clonotype has only one observation. The CDR3 sequence is CASSPKTLNSPLHF. CDR3 bases: TGTGCCAGCAGCCCTAAGACCCTTAATTCACCCCTCCACTTT. The chain is built from TRBV6-5 and TRBJ1-6; D not resolved. This CDR3 has 14 amino acids. Germline assignment: CDR1 MNHEY and CDR2 SVGAGI. V shed 6 bases and J shed 6 bases, with 12 bases lying between them.

To note about this clonotype: A read error may account for a junction end that differs from germline. This chain joins TRBV27 and TRBJ1-1; D is ambiguous. Germline V lookup: CDR1 MNHEY, CDR2 SMNVEV (reference sequence). The CDR3 totals 15 residues. CDR3 DNA sequence: TGTGCCAGCAGTTTATCCGGGATCCGGAACACTGGAGCTTTCTTT. It yields the protein CASSLSGIRNTGAFF.

This clonotype was seen more than once but under ten times. The V and J genes are TRBV5-6 and TRBJ1-2; D is uncertain. The CDR3 spans 13 residues. The ends were cut back, 3 bases at V and 7 bases at J, with 13 bases in the middle. Germline V CDR1 and CDR2: SGHDT, YYEEEE. CDR3 amino acids: CASSSWASGGYTF. CDR3 sequence (DNA): TGTGCCAGCAGCTCCTGGGCCAGTGGTGGCTACACCTTC. The full variable domain, its missing parts supplied by reference TRBV5-6 and TRBJ1-2, is DAGVTQSPTHLIKTRGQQVTLRCSPKSGHDTVSWYQQALGQGPQFIFQYYEEEERQRGNFPDRFSGHQFPNYSSELNVNALLLGDSALYLCASSSWASGGYTFGSGTRLTVV.

The sample holds a few counts of this clonotype. One end of the junction is discordant with germline, which a read error may explain. The rearrangement joins TRBV5-1 to TRBJ2-5, with 7 positions matching TRBD1. CDR3 length: 16 amino acids. Germline V lookup: CDR1 SGHRS, CDR2 YFSETQ. This CDR3 reads CASRLGMGQRQETQYF. CDR3 nucleotide sequence: TGCGCCAGCAGGTTGGGAATGGGACAGCGCCAAGAGACCCAGTACTTC.

This clonotype was counted only a few times. The V and J genes are TRBV15 and TRBJ2-7; 7 positions match TRBD1. V gave up 0 bases and J gave up 0 bases; unmatched junction bases: 2. Germline values: CDR1 LNHNV, CDR2 YYDKDF (reference sequence). The CDR3 totals 15 residues. The DNA of the CDR3 is TGTGCCACCAGCAGAGAGACAGGGAGCTCCTACGAGCAGTACTTC. Translation gives CATSRETGSSYEQYF. The variable domain in full, with the rest retrieved from reference TRBV15 and TRBJ2-7, is DAMVIQNPRYQVTQFGKPVTLSCSQTLNHNVMYWYQQKSSQAPKLLFHYYDKDFNNEADTPDNFQSRRPNTSFCFLDIRSPGLGDTAMYLCATSRETGSSYEQYFGPGTRLTVT.

This clonotype was recorded a few times. This chain links TRBV7-9 with TRBJ2-5; 13 bases align to TRBD2. This CDR3 has 16 residues. V lost 5 bases to trimming and J lost 5 bases; unmatched junction nucleotides: 8. Germline CDR1 is SEHNR and CDR2 is FQNEAQ (reference sequence). The DNA of the CDR3 is TGTGCCAGCAGCCCTGGACTAGCGGGAGTAATTGAGACCCAGTACTTC. Translating gives CASSPGLAGVIETQYF.

This clonotype was observed a handful of times. The CDR3 here is CSASQGGYEQYF. The DNA of the CDR3 is TGCAGTGCTAGCCAGGGGGGATACGAGCAGTACTTC. V and J are TRBV20-1 and TRBJ2-7, with D perhaps matching TRBD1 (7 bases). The germline gives CDR1 DFQATT, CDR2 SNEGSKA (reference sequence). V lost 3 bases and J 4 bases, leaving 10 bases between the germline ends. The CDR3 covers 12 residues.

This clonotype was counted a few times. The V and J genes are TRBV3-1 and TRBJ2-1, with D possibly TRBD2 on 6 matching bases. This CDR3 has 14 amino acids. CDR1 is LGHDT, CDR2 YNNKEL, per germline (reference sequence). V lost 0 bases and J 6 bases, leaving 9 bases between the germline ends. The chain's CDR3 is CASSQDAEGNEQFF. In DNA form, the CDR3 reads TGTGCCAGCAGCCAAGACGCGGAGGGCAATGAGCAGTTCTTC.

The chain employs TRBV15 and TRBJ2-3; TRBD2 matches at 8 bases. Unmatched junction bases numbered 9, after V lost 5 bases and J lost 5 bases. The V gene's germline CDR1 is LNHNV and CDR2 YYDKDF (reference sequence). The CDR3 has 15 amino acids. The CDR3 region is CATSAPGLVKDTQYF. The CDR3 bases are TGTGCCACCAGCGCGCCGGGACTAGTCAAAGATACGCAGTATTTT.

This chain links TRBV20-1 with TRBJ1-4; D ambiguous. CDR1 is DFQATT and CDR2 is SNEGSKA in the germline V gene (reference sequence). This CDR3 contains 12 residues. V gave up 0 bases and J gave up 12 bases, with 11 bases separating them. The CDR3 DNA follows: TGCAGTGCTAGAGATCTGGCGGAGGAACTGTTTTTT. Amino acid sequence: CSARDLAEELFF.

V and J are TRBV9 and TRBJ2-1; 9 nucleotides align to TRBD2. Trimming at V came to 0 bases and at J to 6 bases, leaving 4 bases not matched to a gene. Germline assignment: CDR1 SGDLS and CDR2 YYNGEE. CDR3 length: 15 residues. This CDR3 is CASSVGGSGGNEQFF. Written as DNA, the CDR3 is TGTGCCAGCAGCGTAGGAGGTAGCGGGGGCAATGAGCAGTTCTTC.

The chain carries TRBV15 and TRBJ2-5; tentatively, D is TRBD1 or TRBD2 (5 bases each). The J call may be incorrect, as the DNA end agrees better with TRBJ2-7. Germline V gives CDR1 LNHNV, CDR2 YYDKDF (reference sequence). This CDR3 region has 16 residues. CDR3 coding DNA: TGTGCCACCAGCAGAAGCCGGGACCTCCTTTCCGACGAGCAGTACTTC. This sequence encodes CATSRSRDLLSDEQYF.